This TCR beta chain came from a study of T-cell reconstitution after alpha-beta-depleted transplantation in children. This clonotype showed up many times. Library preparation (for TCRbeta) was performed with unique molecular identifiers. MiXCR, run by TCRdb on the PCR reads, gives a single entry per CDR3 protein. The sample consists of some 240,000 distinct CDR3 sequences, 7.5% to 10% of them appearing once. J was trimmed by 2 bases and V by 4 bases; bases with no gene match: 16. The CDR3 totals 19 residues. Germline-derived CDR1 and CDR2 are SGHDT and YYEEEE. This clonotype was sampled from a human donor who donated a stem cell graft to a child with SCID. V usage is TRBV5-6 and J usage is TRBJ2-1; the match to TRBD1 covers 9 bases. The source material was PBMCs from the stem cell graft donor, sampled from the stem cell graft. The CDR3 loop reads CASSPGQGTGLSPYNEQFF. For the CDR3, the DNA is TGTGCCAGCAGCCCTGGACAGGGGACGGGTTTATCCCCCTACAATGAGCAGTTCTTC. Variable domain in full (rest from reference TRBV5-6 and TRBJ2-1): DAGVTQSPTHLIKTRGQQVTLRCSPKSGHDTVSWYQQALGQGPQFIFQYYEEEERQRGNFPDRFSGHQFPNYSSELNVNALLLGDSALYLCASSPGQGTGLSPYNEQFFGPGTRLTVL.